Here is one T cell receptor beta chain with its context. Its antigen is undetermined. This record comes from a study of cytomegalovirus exposure and HLA in healthy donors. Study details: A previous analysis identified around 120 million unique TCR beta sequences derived from about 180 million T cells. General observations from the study: The authors later found HLA-associated TCR beta chains more clonally expanded than equally common others.

The PCR contained 60 Vbeta and 13 Jbeta primers. Study processing details: Roughly 11 million shared chains were among the 65 million to 85 million unique TCR beta chains that a later analysis counted. Only in-frame clones appear in the TCRdb table, and some are missing; sequencing was by immunoSEQ multiplex PCR. The D gene and trimming were derived from the DNA, and the V and J assignments and clone size from that table. Of some 130,000 clones in the sample, roughly 80% are singletons; the top ten hold 3% to 4%. From germline, CDR1 is SGHRS and CDR2 YFSETQ. The V segment lost 5 bases and the J segment 0 bases; nucleotides outside the gene matches: 4. CDR3 length: 15 amino acids.

The J gene is TRBJ2-1, the V gene TRBV5-1, with TRBD2 identical over 8 bases. This sequence was found in a male donor in good health and CMV-seronegative. Sequencing was carried out using PBMCs. The CDR3 nucleotides read TGCGCCAGCAGGACCGGGACTAGCTCCTACAATGAGCAGTTCTTC. Translation: CASRTGTSSYNEQFF.